This entry lists 24 T cell receptor beta chains sequenced from one sample in a study of T cell responses to AZD1222 COVID-19 vaccine. Assay: immunoSEQ multiplex PCR; the TCRdb copy retains only in-frame clones and omits some. The sample lists 100,000 or so clones, roughly 84% occurring once. Specimen: peripheral blood, collected on day 0 of AZD1222 vaccination. The origin of the receptors is an adult in good health.

The CDR3 DNA is TGTGCCAGCAGGACAGGGTGGAACACTGAAGCTTTCTTT. Its protein is CASRTGWNTEAFF. This chain uses TRBV2 with TRBJ1-1; 7 nucleotides line up with TRBD1. The CDR3 is 13 residues long. Germline V gives CDR1 SNHLY, CDR2 FYNNEI. V lost 6 bases to trimming and J lost 1 base; unmatched junction nucleotides: 2.

The genes are TRBV20-1 and TRBJ2-3, with 7 bases aligning to TRBD2. The CDR3 covers 13 residues. The V and J ends lost 3 bases and 4 bases, in that order; junction bases with no gene match: 4. In germline, CDR1 is DFQATT, CDR2 SNEGSKA (reference sequence). This CDR3 reads CSASAGVPDTQYF. The CDR3 DNA follows: TGCAGTGCTAGTGCGGGAGTGCCAGATACGCAGTATTTT.

The V and J genes are TRBV7-6 and TRBJ1-5; D not certain. From germline, CDR1 is SGHVS and CDR2 FNYEAQ. The V end was cut by 3 bases, the J end by 4 bases, with 10 bases between. CDR3 length equals 14 residues. As DNA, the CDR3 is TGTGCCAGCAGCTTGAGGGCCGCGAATCAGCCCCAGCATTTT. Protein: CASSLRAANQPQHF.

This chain connects TRBV24-1 to TRBJ2-2; 7 positions agree with TRBD1. This CDR3 region has 17 residues. In germline, CDR1 is KGHDR, CDR2 SFDVKD. Trimming took 3 bases from V and 3 from J; bases not matched to a gene: 9. CDR3 loop: CATSDPLGQGDTGELFF. Written as DNA, the CDR3 is TGTGCCACCAGTGATCCCCTCGGGCAGGGGGACACCGGGGAGCTGTTTTTT.

V usage is TRBV10-2 and J usage is TRBJ1-1; D may be TRBD1 (6 bases). In germline, CDR1 is WSHSY, CDR2 SAAADI. This CDR3 contains 15 residues. The germline V and J ends were trimmed by 6 bases and 4 bases, with 18 bases remaining between them. CDR3 sequence (DNA): TGCGCCAGCAGGACCACAGGGTCTGAGGGCACTGAAGCTTTCTTT. Translating gives CASRTTGSEGTEAFF.

The chain recombines TRBV12-3 or TRBV12-4 with TRBJ2-1; D is unclear. V lost 7 bases and J 9 bases, leaving 13 bases between the germline ends. This CDR3 region has 12 residues. DNA for the CDR3: TGTGCCAGCACCTCCGGGCTGATTGAGCAGTTCTTC. Translated, it gives CASTSGLIEQFF.

The sample holds a few counts of this clone. The rearrangement joins TRBV3-1 (or the pseudogene TRBV3-2) to TRBJ1-5; D perhaps matches TRBD1 (6 bases). The CDR3 runs 17 residues. Per germline, CDR1 LGHDT and CDR2 YNNKEL (reference sequence). Trimming pared 3 bases from V and 5 bases from J, leaving 20 bases between. The CDR3 is CASSHSGGARNDQPQHF. The CDR3 DNA reads TGTGCCAGCAGCCATTCGGGGGGGGCTCGAAATGATCAGCCCCAGCATTTT.

This clone was recorded a few times. The chain recombines TRBV6-1 with TRBJ2-7; the D is unclear. Between the trimmed V and J ends, which lost 4 bases and 2 bases, there was a span of 21 bases. CDR3 length equals 17 residues. Germline V gene data show CDR1 as MNHNS and CDR2 as SASEGT. The CDR3 loop reads CASSASFQGLPTYEQYF. Written as DNA, the CDR3 is TGTGCCAGCAGTGCCTCGTTCCAAGGCCTGCCGACCTACGAGCAGTACTTC.

The chain uses TRBV6-5 and TRBJ2-2; TRBD2 aligns across 10 bases. The CDR3 totals 16 residues. The germline V gene has CDR1 MNHEY and CDR2 SVGAGI. The trim removed 2 bases at V and 8 bases at J, leaving 8 bases unmatched. The CDR3 loop reads CASSYLSSGSSGELFF. CDR3 bases: TGTGCCAGCAGTTACCTCTCTAGCGGGAGTTCAGGGGAGCTGTTTTTT.

V is TRBV20-1 and J is TRBJ2-3, with D unresolved. Deletions cut 3 bases from V and 0 bases from J, with 10 bases between. This CDR3 spans 14 amino acids. CDR1 and CDR2 (germline): DFQATT, SNEGSKA (reference sequence). DNA of the CDR3: TGCAGTGCTAGTGGTTCTTTAAGCACAGATACGCAGTATTTT. This encodes CSASGSLSTDTQYF.

The V and J genes are TRBV6-4 and TRBJ2-7, with D maybe TRBD1 (6 bases). Trimming stripped 3 bases from V and 3 bases from J, with 12 bases between. The V gene's germline CDR1 is MRHNA and CDR2 SNTAGT. CDR3 length: 14 residues. Here the CDR3 DNA reads TGTGCCAGCAGTGATTCAGGGGTTTACTACGAGCAGTACTTC. Its protein product is CASSDSGVYYEQYF.

V usage is TRBV24-1 and J usage is TRBJ2-3; the D call may be TRBD1 or TRBD2 (5 bases each). With 3 bases removed from V and 1 base from J, the gap between germline ends came to 13 bases. Germline V lookup: CDR1 KGHDR, CDR2 SFDVKD. The CDR3 sequence is 16 residues long. The CDR3 protein is CATSDPGTSGTDTQYF. As DNA, the CDR3 is TGTGCCACCAGTGATCCCGGGACGAGCGGCACAGATACGCAGTATTTT.

The rearrangement joins TRBV28 to TRBJ2-7, with 11 bases aligning to TRBD2. CDR3 length: 14 amino acids. With V trimmed by 5 bases and J by 4 bases, 4 bases remained unmatched. Germline V gene lookup returns CDR1 MDHEN and CDR2 SYDVKM. The CDR3 loop reads CASSRLAGNYEQYF. In nucleotides, the CDR3 is TGTGCCAGCAGTCGACTAGCGGGAAATTACGAGCAGTACTTC.

The chain uses TRBV5-1 and TRBJ1-2, with D possibly being TRBD1 (5 bases). The germline V gene has CDR1 SGHRS and CDR2 YFSETQ. V lost 5 bases, J lost 4 bases, and 21 bases lay in between. The CDR3 covers 16 residues. CDR3 nucleotide sequence: TGCGCCAGCAGGCTATCTCGGGACCCCGGGGCCTATGGCTACACCTTC. Amino acid sequence: CASRLSRDPGAYGYTF.

This clone was picked up one time. The rearrangement uses TRBV11-2 and TRBJ2-1, with a tentative D call TRBD2 (6 bases). V dropped 1 base and J dropped 4 bases, with 11 bases sitting between them. Germline CDR1 SGHAT, CDR2 FQNNGV. The CDR3 totals 15 residues. CDR3 coding DNA: TGTGCCAGCAGCTTAGTAAGTAGCGGATACAATGAGCAGTTCTTC. Translated, it gives CASSLVSSGYNEQFF.

The chain joins TRBV29-1 to TRBJ2-5, with a tentative D call TRBD2 (7 bases). V shed 6 bases and J shed 1 base, with 21 bases lying between them. Germline CDR1 and CDR2: SQVTM and ANQGSEA. There are 16 residues in the CDR3. CDR3 in DNA: TGCAGCGTCACCGGACAGAAGGGAGGGAGCCAAGAGACCCAGTACTTC. Translated, it gives CSVTGQKGGSQETQYF.

The chain recombines TRBV7-2 with TRBJ1-6; perhaps TRBD1 as D (5 bases). The CDR3 contains 15 residues. Trimming removed 1 base from V and 9 bases from J, with 13 bases in between. The germline V gene has CDR1 SGHTA and CDR2 FQGNSA. CDR3 region: CASSLVRGMASPLHF. Here the CDR3 DNA reads TGTGCCAGCAGCTTAGTTCGGGGGATGGCTTCACCCCTCCACTTT. The variable domain in full, completed from reference TRBV7-2 and TRBJ1-6, reads GAGVSQSPSNKVTEKGKDVELRCDPISGHTALYWYRQSLGQGLEFLIYFQGNSAPDKSGLPSDRFSAERTGGSVSTLTIQRTQQEDSAVYLCASSLVRGMASPLHFGNGTRLTVT.

V is TRBV5-1 and J is TRBJ2-7; no definite D call. CDR1 is SGHRS and CDR2 is YFSETQ in the germline V gene. The CDR3 length is 11 residues. V lost 3 bases and J lost 2, with 3 bases in between. The CDR3: CASSSTYEQYF. The CDR3 bases are TGCGCCAGCAGCTCTACCTACGAGCAGTACTTC. The full variable domain, its missing parts supplied by reference TRBV5-1 and TRBJ2-7, is KAGVTQTPRYLIKTRGQQVTLSCSPISGHRSVSWYQQTPGQGLQFLFEYFSETQRNKGNFPGRFSGRQFSNSRSEMNVSTLELGDSALYLCASSSTYEQYFGPGTRLTVT.

This chain links TRBV28 with TRBJ2-7, with 10 bases aligning to TRBD2. CDR3 size: 19 residues. Per germline, CDR1 MDHEN and CDR2 SYDVKM. V dropped 6 bases and J dropped 0; count of bases not matched to a gene: 17. CDR3 amino acids: CASRNGGGLADMSSYEQYF. The CDR3 DNA is TGTGCCAGCAGGAATGGGGGTGGACTAGCGGATATGAGCTCCTACGAGCAGTACTTC.

CDR3 nucleotides: TGTGCCACCAGCAGAACTAGCGGGATCCCCACAGATACGCAGTATTTT. Its translation: CATSRTSGIPTDTQYF. The chain couples TRBV15 to TRBJ2-3; 10 positions match TRBD2. CDR1 and CDR2 from the germline V gene are LNHNV and YYDKDF (reference sequence). CDR3 length: 16 amino acids. V was pared by 2 bases and J by 2 bases, with 4 bases of the junction left unmatched.

The chain is built from TRBV27 and TRBJ2-2, with TRBD1 matching over 8 bases. V trimming: 6 bases; J trimming: 6 bases; junction bases outside the gene matches: 6. Germline values: CDR1 MNHEY, CDR2 SMNVEV (reference sequence). The CDR3 has 14 residues. In DNA form, the CDR3 reads TGTGCCAGCAGCCAGGGGGCATTCGCCGGGGAGCTGTTTTTT. Its protein is CASSQGAFAGELFF.

V is TRBV9 and J is TRBJ2-7; 7 nucleotides agree with TRBD2. Germline CDR1 is SGDLS and CDR2 is YYNGEE. After removal of 0 bases from V and 2 bases from J, the junction contained 5 bases not matched to a gene. CDR3 length: 15 residues. CDR3 DNA: TGTGCCAGCAGCGTAGGCGGGAGTCTTACCTACGAGCAGTACTTC. Amino acids: CASSVGGSLTYEQYF.

V gene TRBV30 combines with J gene TRBJ1-3; D possibly corresponds to TRBD1 (5 bases). Germline V lookup: CDR1 GTSNPN, CDR2 SVGIG (reference sequence). Between the trimmed V and J ends, which lost 0 bases and 8 bases, there was a span of 20 bases. The CDR3 has 16 residues. The CDR3 loop reads CAWSVGRLYEGDTIYF. CDR3 DNA sequence: TGTGCCTGGAGTGTAGGTCGCCTTTACGAAGGGGACACCATATATTTT.

The chain recombines TRBV7-3 with TRBJ2-1, with D possibly TRBD2 on 5 matching bases. The CDR3 consists of 14 residues. Looked up from germline, CDR1 is SGHTA and CDR2 is FQGTGA. Deletions cut 5 bases from V and 6 bases from J, with 14 bases between. The DNA of the CDR3 is TGTGCCAGCAGCCCCCCCGGACTCCTCAATGAGCAGTTCTTC. Residues: CASSPPGLLNEQFF.